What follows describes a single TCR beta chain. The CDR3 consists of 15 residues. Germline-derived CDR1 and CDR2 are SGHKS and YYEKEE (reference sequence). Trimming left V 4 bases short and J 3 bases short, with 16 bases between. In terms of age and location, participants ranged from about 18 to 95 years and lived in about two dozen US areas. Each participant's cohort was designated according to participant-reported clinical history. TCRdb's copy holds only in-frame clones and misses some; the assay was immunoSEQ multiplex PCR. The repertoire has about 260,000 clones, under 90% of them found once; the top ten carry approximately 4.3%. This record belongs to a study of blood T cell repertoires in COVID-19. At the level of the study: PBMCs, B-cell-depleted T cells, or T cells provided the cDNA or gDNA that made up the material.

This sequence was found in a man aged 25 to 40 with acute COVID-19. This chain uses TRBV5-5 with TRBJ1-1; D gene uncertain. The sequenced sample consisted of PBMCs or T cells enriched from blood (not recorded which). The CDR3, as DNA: TGTGCCAGCAGCCCCACCGAGGGTGTAGACACTGAAGCTTTCTTT. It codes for CASSPTEGVDTEAFF.